What follows describes a single T cell receptor (beta chain). Its antigen remains unknown. This record comes from a study of post-analysis software for immune sequencing data. Study results and caveats: Controls showed significantly higher normalized Chao1 diversity than did multiple sclerosis patients. Patients showed TRBV5-6, TRBV5-1 and TRBV20-1 among several TRBV segments more frequent than in controls. F measure showed strong co-clustering of same-batch samples.

The CDR3 extends over 14 amino acids. Germline values: CDR1 MGHRA, CDR2 YSYEKL. Trimming removed 6 bases from V and 5 bases from J, with 16 bases in between. Unique molecular identifiers tagged the TCR beta cDNA libraries. TCRdb re-analysed the PCR reads in MiXCR, keeping a single row per CDR3 protein. The table has 600,000 to 750,000 distinct CDR3 sequences, 55% to 60% seen once. Sequencing was done on a sample of blood. The receptor's source is a girl aged 2-10 years with multiple sclerosis. V and J are TRBV4-1 and TRBJ1-2; D ambiguous. The CDR3 loop is CASSSGVCGYGYTF. The DNA for the CDR3 is TGCGCCAGCAGTAGCGGGGTCTGTGGGTATGGCTACACCTTC.